A selection of T cell receptor beta chains follows, all from one sample in a study of T cells in Graves' hyperthyroidism and ophthalmopathy. TCRdb reprocessed the multiplex PCR reads via MiXCR and lists one record per CDR3 protein. The sample consists of 700,000 to 850,000 distinct CDR3 sequences, over 35% of them appearing once. The sequencing sample was made of blood. These TCRs come from a woman aged 40 to 50 with Graves' hyperthyroidism. CDR3s leave out the opening cysteine and the closing phenylalanine or tryptophan.

CDR3aa	len	j_gene	v_gene
ASSQDSGGNYGYT	13	TRBJ1-2	TRBV4-1
ASSFGLAVAYEQY	13	TRBJ2-7	TRBV7-2
ASSQVGRRAPDTQY	14	TRBJ2-3	TRBV7-2
ASSLDLGGSNQPQH	14	TRBJ1-5	TRBV11-2
ATSSTSGANVLT	12	TRBJ2-6	TRBV24-1
SARDISGIQETQY	13	TRBJ2-5	TRBV20-1
ASSPSTGGGRDGYT	14	TRBJ1-2	TRBV7-9
ASSLMGANYGYT	12	TRBJ1-2	TRBV7-2
ASSLKIGANYGYT	13	TRBJ1-2	TRBV13
ASRGSSGGLGTQY	13	TRBJ2-5	TRBV7-2
ASSGTAQDTQY	11	TRBJ2-3	TRBV7-2
AISEQDSYEQY	11	TRBJ2-7	TRBV10-3
ASRSGSVETQY	11	TRBJ2-5	TRBV19
ASSPGVGRSNTEAF	14	TRBJ1-1	TRBV10-2
ASSELGLRNSPLH	13	TRBJ1-6	TRBV2
ASIGTISYEH	10	TRBJ1-5	TRBV2
ASSEMKPYTEAF	12	TRBJ1-1	TRBV10-1
ASSQEWGRGYGYT	13	TRBJ1-2	TRBV4-1